This T cell receptor beta chain was recorded in a study of blood T cell repertoires in COVID-19. Study summary: The origin of the acute and convalescent COVID-19 samples was the United States, Italy and Spain.

Germline lookup yields CDR1 SQVTM and CDR2 ANQGSEA. The CDR3 extends over 13 amino acids. V dropped 6 bases and J dropped 0 bases, with 11 bases sitting between them. Those who participated ranged in age from roughly 18 to 95 years and resided in 20 to 30 US areas. This clone was counted a few times. Sequencing was performed with immunoSEQ multiplex PCR; in TCRdb, only in-frame clones are kept and a portion is missing. The table has 350,000 or so clones, about nine tenths seen once; the top ten hold over 0.9%. This chain connects TRBV29-1 to TRBJ1-1; D might be TRBD1 (6 bases). The receptor was derived from a woman aged 25 to 39 who had been exposed to COVID-19. The sequenced sample was PBMCs or T cells enriched from blood (not recorded which). CDR3 in DNA: TGCAGCGTGCACAGGGCCCTGAACACTGAAGCTTTCTTT. Its protein is CSVHRALNTEAFF.